Sequencing of this T cell receptor (beta chain) was carried out in a study of human T cells and chemical hapten exposure. Germline CDR1 is DFQATT and CDR2 is SNEGSKA (reference sequence). The V gene lost 0 bases and the J gene lost 4 bases, with 5 bases spanning the gap. The CDR3 extends over 12 amino acids. Time point: healthy volunteer bleed at 6 weeks. RNA extraction used unfractionated whole blood as the source of total RNA. TCRdb reprocessed the RACE reads via MiXCR and lists one record per CDR3 protein. The table includes about 65,000 distinct CDR3 sequences, 6% to 7% detected once. Sequenced: whole blood. The V call is TRBV20-1, the J call TRBJ2-3, with unresolved D. The TCR originated in a female donor in good health. Some clones in this sample may be carry-over from other donors' samples. The CDR3 loop is CSARDLPDTQYF. DNA for the CDR3: TGCAGTGCTAGAGATCTTCCAGATACGCAGTATTTT.